This TCR beta chain originates from a study of OX40 agonist ivuxolimab in advanced cancers. Assay used: immunoSEQ multiplex PCR; TCRdb lists only in-frame clones, some missing. The sample yields 30,000 or so clones, roughly 80% seen once. Autoimmune disease history or systemic immunosuppression disqualified patients. The V gene lost 5 bases and the J gene lost 0 bases, with 11 bases spanning the gap. In germline, CDR1 is MDHEN, CDR2 SYDVKM. This CDR3 has 14 amino acids. The chain employs TRBV28 and TRBJ2-7; D ambiguous. Specimen: CD4+ or CD8+ T cells sorted from blood, collected in a trial of the OX40 agonist ivuxolimab. The receptor comes from an adult with an advanced solid tumor such as melanoma, head and neck, liver or kidney cancer. For the CDR3, the DNA is TGTGCCAGCAGTCCCTTCGAGGACTCCTACGAGCAGTACTTC. It encodes CASSPFEDSYEQYF.